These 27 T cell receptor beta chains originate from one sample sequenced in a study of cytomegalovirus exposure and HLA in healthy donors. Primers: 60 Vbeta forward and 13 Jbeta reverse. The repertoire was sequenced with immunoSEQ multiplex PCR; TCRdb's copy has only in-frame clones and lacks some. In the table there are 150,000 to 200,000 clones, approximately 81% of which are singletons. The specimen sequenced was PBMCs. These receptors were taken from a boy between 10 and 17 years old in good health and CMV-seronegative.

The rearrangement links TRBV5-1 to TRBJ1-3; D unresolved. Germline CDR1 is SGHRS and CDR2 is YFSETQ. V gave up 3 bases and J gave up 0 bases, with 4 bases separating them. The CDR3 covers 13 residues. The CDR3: CASSSNSGNTIYF. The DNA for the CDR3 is TGCGCCAGCAGCTCCAACTCTGGAAACACCATATATTTT.

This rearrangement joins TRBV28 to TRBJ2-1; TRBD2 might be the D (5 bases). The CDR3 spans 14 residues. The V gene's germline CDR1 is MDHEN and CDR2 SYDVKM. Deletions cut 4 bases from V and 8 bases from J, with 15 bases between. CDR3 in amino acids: CASSSFTSFDEQFF. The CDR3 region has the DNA TGTGCCAGCAGTTCCTTTACTAGTTTCGATGAGCAGTTCTTC.

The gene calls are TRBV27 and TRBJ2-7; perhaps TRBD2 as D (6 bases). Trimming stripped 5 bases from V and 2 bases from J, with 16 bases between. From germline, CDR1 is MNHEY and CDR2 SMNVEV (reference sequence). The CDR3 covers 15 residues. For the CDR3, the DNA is TGTGCCAGCAGTCCGCATGGGACTGCCGCCTACGAGCAGTACTTC. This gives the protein CASSPHGTAAYEQYF.

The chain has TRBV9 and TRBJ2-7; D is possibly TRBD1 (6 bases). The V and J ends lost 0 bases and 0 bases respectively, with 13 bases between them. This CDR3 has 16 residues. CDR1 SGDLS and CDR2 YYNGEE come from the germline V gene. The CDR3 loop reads CASSVGSGTSSYEQYF. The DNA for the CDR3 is TGTGCCAGCAGCGTAGGGTCCGGGACAAGCTCCTACGAGCAGTACTTC.

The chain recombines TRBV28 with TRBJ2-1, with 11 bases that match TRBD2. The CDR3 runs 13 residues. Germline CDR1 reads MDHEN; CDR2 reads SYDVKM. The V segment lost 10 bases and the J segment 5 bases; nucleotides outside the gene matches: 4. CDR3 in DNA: TGTGCCATTACGACTAGCGGGAACAATGAGCAGTTCTTC. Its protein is CAITTSGNNEQFF.

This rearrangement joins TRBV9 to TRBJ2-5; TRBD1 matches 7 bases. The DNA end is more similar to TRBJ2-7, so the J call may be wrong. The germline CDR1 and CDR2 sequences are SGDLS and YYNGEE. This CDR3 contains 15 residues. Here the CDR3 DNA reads TGTGCCAGCAGCGTAACCGGGACAGCTGGGGACGAGCAGTACTTC. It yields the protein CASSVTGTAGDEQYF.

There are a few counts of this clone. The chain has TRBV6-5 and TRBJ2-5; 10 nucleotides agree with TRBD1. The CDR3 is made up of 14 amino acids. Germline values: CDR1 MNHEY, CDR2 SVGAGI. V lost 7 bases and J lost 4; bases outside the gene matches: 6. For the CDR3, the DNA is TGTGCCAGCAACCAGGACAGGGGGGCAGAGACCCAGTACTTC. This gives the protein CASNQDRGAETQYF.

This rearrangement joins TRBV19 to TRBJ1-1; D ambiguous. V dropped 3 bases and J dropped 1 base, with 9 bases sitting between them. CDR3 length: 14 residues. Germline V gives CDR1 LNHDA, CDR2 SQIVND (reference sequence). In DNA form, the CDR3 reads TGTGCCAGTAGTATGGGAGCCCAGAACACTGAAGCTTTCTTT. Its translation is CASSMGAQNTEAFF.

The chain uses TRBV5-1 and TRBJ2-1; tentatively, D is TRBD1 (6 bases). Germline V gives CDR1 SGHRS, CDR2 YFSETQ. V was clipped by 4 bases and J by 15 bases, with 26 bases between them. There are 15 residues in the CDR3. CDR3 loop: CASSHDRSRADLGFF. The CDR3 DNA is TGCGCCAGCAGCCACGACAGGTCACGAGCGGATCTCGGGTTCTTC.

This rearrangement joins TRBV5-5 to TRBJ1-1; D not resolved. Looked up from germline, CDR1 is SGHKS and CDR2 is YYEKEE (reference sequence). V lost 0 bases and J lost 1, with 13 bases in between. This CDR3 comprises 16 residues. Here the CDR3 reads CASSLGVGAPNTEAFF. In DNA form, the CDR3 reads TGTGCCAGCAGCTTGGGAGTAGGAGCACCGAACACTGAAGCTTTCTTT.

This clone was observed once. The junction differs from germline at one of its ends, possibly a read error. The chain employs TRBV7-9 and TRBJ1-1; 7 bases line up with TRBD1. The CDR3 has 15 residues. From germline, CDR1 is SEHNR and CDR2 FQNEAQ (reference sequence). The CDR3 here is CSSSFRQGMNTEAFF. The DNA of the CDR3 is TGTTCCAGCAGCTTTCGACAGGGCATGAACACTGAAGCTTTCTTT.

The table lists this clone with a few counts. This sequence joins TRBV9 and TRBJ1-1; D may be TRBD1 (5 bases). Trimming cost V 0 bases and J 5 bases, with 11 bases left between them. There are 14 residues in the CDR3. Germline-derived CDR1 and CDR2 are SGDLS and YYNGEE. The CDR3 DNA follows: TGTGCCAGCAGCGTAGTCGTCAGGGATACTGAAGCTTTCTTT. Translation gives CASSVVVRDTEAFF.

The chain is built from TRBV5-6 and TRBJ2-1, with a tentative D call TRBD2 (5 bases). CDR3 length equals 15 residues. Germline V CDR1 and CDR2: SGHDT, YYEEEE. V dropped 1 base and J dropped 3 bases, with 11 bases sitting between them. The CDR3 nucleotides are TGTGCCAGCAGCTTGCTAACCCGGGACTACAATGAGCAGTTCTTC. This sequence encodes CASSLLTRDYNEQFF.

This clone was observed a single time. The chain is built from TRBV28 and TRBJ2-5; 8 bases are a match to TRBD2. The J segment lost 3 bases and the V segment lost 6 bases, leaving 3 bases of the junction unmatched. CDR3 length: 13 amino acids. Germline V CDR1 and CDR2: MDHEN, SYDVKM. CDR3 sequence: CASRNGGEETQYF. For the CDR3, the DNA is TGTGCCAGCAGGAACGGGGGGGAAGAGACCCAGTACTTC. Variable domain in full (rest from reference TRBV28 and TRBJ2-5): DVKVTQSSRYLVKRTGEKVFLECVQDMDHENMFWYRQDPGLGLRLIYFSYDVKMKEKGDIPEGYSVSREKKERFSLILESASTNQTSMYLCASRNGGEETQYFGPGTRLLVL.

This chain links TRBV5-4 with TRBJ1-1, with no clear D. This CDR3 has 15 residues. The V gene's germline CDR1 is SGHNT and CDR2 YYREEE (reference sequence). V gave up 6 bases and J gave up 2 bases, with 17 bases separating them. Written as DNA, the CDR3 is TGTGCCAGCACCAGCTCTTCGACATTAAACACTGAAGCTTTCTTT. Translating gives CASTSSSTLNTEAFF.

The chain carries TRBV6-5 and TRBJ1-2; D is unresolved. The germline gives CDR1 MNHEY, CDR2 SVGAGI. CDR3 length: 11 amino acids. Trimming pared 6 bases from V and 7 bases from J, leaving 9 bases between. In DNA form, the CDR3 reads TGTGCCAGCAGCCAACGGGGTGGCTACACCTTC. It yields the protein CASSQRGGYTF.

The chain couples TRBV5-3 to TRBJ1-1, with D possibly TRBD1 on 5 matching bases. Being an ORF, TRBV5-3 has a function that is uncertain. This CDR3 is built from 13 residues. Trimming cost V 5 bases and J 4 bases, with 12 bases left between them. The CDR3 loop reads CARSSRAGTEAFF. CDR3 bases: TGTGCCAGAAGTTCCAGGGCAGGCACTGAAGCTTTCTTT.

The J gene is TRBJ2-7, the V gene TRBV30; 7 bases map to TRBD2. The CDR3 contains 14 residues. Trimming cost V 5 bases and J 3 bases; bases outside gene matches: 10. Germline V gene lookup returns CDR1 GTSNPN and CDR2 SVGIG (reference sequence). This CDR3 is CAWDLGTIFYEQYF. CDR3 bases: TGTGCCTGGGACCTAGGGACTATATTCTACGAGCAGTACTTC.

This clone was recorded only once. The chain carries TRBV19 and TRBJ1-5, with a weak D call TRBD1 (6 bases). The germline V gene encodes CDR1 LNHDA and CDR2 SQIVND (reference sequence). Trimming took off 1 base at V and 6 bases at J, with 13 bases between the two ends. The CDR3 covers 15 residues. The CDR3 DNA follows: TGTGCCAGTAGTATAGTGGCAGGGGCAGGTCAGCCCCAGCATTTT. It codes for CASSIVAGAGQPQHF. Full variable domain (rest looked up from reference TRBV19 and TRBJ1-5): DGGITQSPKYLFRKEGQNVTLSCEQNLNHDAMYWYRQDPGQGLRLIYYSQIVNDFQKGDIAEGYSVSREKKESFPLTVTSAQKNPTAFYLCASSIVAGAGQPQHFGDGTRLSIL.

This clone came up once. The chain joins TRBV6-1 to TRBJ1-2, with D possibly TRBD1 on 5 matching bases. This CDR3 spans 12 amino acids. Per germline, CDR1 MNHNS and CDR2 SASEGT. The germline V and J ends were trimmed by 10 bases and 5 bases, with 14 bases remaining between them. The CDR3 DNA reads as TGTGCCACCCTCCGTGGGGGGTATGGCTACACCTTC. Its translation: CATLRGGYGYTF.

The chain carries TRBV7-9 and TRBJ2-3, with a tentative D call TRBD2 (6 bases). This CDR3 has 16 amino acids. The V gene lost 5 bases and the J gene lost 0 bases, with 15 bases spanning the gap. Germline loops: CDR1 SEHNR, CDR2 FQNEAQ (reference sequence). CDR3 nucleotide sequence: TGTGCCAGCAGCCTATCTCGGGGGTTTAGCACAGATACGCAGTATTTT. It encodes CASSLSRGFSTDTQYF.

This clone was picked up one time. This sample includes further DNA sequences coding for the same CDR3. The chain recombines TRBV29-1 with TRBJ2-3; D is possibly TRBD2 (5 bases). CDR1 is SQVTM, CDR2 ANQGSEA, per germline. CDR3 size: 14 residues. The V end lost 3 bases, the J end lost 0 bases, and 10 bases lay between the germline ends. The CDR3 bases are TGCAGCGTTGAGAGAGCGGAAAGCACAGATACGCAGTATTTT. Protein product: CSVERAESTDTQYF.

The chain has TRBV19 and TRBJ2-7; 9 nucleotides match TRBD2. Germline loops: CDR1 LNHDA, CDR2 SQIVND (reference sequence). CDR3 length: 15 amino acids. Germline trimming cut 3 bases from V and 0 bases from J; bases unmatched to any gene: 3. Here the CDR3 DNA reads TGTGCCAGTAGTATTATTAGCGGGAGCTCCTACGAGCAGTACTTC. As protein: CASSIISGSSYEQYF.

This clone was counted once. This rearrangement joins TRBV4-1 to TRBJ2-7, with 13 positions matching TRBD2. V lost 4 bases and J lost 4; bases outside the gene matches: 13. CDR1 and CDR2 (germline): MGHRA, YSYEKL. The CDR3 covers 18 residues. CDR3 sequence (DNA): TGCGCCAGCAGCCCAAACTCCGCGGGACTAGCGGGAAGTTACGAGCAGTACTTC. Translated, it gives CASSPNSAGLAGSYEQYF.

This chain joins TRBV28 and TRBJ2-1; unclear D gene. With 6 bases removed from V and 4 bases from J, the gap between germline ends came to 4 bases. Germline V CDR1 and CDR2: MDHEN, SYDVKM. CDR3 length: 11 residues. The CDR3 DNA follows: TGTGCCAGCAGGACTTACAATGAGCAGTTCTTC. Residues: CASRTYNEQFF. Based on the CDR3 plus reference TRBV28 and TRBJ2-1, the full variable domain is DVKVTQSSRYLVKRTGEKVFLECVQDMDHENMFWYRQDPGLGLRLIYFSYDVKMKEKGDIPEGYSVSREKKERFSLILESASTNQTSMYLCASRTYNEQFFGPGTRLTVL.

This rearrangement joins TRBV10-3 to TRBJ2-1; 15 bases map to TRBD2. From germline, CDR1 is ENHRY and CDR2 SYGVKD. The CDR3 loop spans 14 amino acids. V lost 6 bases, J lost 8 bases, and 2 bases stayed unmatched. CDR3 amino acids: CAIRGLAGGDEQFF. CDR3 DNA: TGTGCCATCAGGGGACTAGCGGGAGGTGATGAGCAGTTCTTC.

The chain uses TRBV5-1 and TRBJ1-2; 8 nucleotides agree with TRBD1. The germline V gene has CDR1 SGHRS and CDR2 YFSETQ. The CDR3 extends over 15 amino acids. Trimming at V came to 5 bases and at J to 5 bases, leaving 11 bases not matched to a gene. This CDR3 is CASSGSGGVQYGYTF. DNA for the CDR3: TGCGCCAGCAGTGGTTCAGGGGGCGTCCAATATGGCTACACCTTC.